Each of the 13 T cell receptor beta chains below was sequenced from the same sample in a study of Ad26.COV2.S vaccination and SARS-CoV-2 variants. Stated treatment: around 19 received Ad26.COV2.S at low or high dose, single or two shots; 5 received placebo; per-sample allocation not given. Day 63 following the first vaccine or placebo injection was when the samples were taken. The table came from immunoSEQ multiplex PCR; TCRdb's copy has only in-frame clones and leaves some out. Of over 350,000 clones listed, 80% to 90% were seen once; the top ten hold roughly 3%. This specimen consisted of peripheral blood, obtained in a trial of Ad26.COV2.S vaccine versus placebo. These receptors all stem from a person aged 18-65 years who received the Ad26.COV2.S COVID-19 vaccine or a placebo.

V is TRBV4-1 and J is TRBJ1-1, with TRBD1 matching over 9 bases. After removal of 4 bases from V and 6 bases from J, the junction contained 6 bases not matched to a gene. Per germline, CDR1 MGHRA and CDR2 YSYEKL. The CDR3 is 14 residues long. The CDR3 nucleotides read TGCGCCAGCAGCCTGGGACAGGGCTATGCTGAAGCTTTCTTT. Protein product: CASSLGQGYAEAFF.

The sample holds one count of this clone. The chain uses TRBV5-1 and TRBJ2-1; TRBD1 matches 8 bases. Germline values: CDR1 SGHRS, CDR2 YFSETQ. V lost 7 bases, J lost 3 bases, and 6 bases stayed unmatched. CDR3 length equals 14 residues. The CDR3 bases are TGCGCCAGCGAGACAGGGGCAGGCTACAATGAGCAGTTCTTC. This encodes CASETGAGYNEQFF. Using reference TRBV5-1 and TRBJ2-1 for the parts outside the CDR3, the full variable domain is KAGVTQTPRYLIKTRGQQVTLSCSPISGHRSVSWYQQTPGQGLQFLFEYFSETQRNKGNFPGRFSGRQFSNSRSEMNVSTLELGDSALYLCASETGAGYNEQFFGPGTRLTVL.

This CDR3 reads CSVEDRGPGYGYTF. As DNA, the CDR3 is TGCAGCGTTGAAGACAGGGGGCCGGGCTATGGCTACACCTTC. V and J are TRBV29-1 and TRBJ1-2, with 8 bases fitting TRBD1. Unmatched junction bases numbered 4, after V lost 0 bases and J lost 4 bases. CDR3 length: 14 residues. Germline CDR1 and CDR2: SQVTM and ANQGSEA.

This clone was observed a few times. The rearrangement joins TRBV5-4 to TRBJ1-1, with TRBD1 matching over 7 bases. V lost 5 bases, J lost 4 bases, and 5 bases stayed unmatched. This CDR3 has 13 residues. Germline V CDR1 and CDR2: SGHNT, YYREEE (reference sequence). The CDR3 sequence: CASRIDRATEAFF. CDR3 in DNA: TGTGCCAGCAGGATAGACAGGGCCACTGAAGCTTTCTTT.

V gene TRBV5-1 combines with J gene TRBJ2-2; perhaps TRBD1 as D (6 bases). This CDR3 has 16 residues. The germline gives CDR1 SGHRS, CDR2 YFSETQ. Trimming pared 0 bases from V and 2 bases from J, leaving 11 bases between. CDR3 DNA: TGCGCCAGCAGCTTGGCATGGGACACAAACACCGGGGAGCTGTTTTTT. This gives the protein CASSLAWDTNTGELFF. Full variable domain (missing parts from reference TRBV5-1 and TRBJ2-2): KAGVTQTPRYLIKTRGQQVTLSCSPISGHRSVSWYQQTPGQGLQFLFEYFSETQRNKGNFPGRFSGRQFSNSRSEMNVSTLELGDSALYLCASSLAWDTNTGELFFGEGSRLTVL.

CDR3 nucleotides: TGTGCCAGCAGTGAAGGCCCCGGGGAACATGGCTACACCTTC. Amino acid sequence: CASSEGPGEHGYTF. The chain recombines TRBV2 with TRBJ1-2; D uncertain. V lost 1 base and J lost 6, with 12 bases in between. Germline V gene data show CDR1 as SNHLY and CDR2 as FYNNEI. The CDR3 is 14 amino acids.

J is TRBJ1-2 and V is TRBV5-6, with 9 bases aligning to TRBD1. Germline V gene sequence: CDR1 SGHDT, CDR2 YYEEEE. V gave up 0 bases and J gave up 0 bases; unmatched junction bases: 9. The CDR3 sequence is 18 residues long. CDR3 nucleotide sequence: TGTGCCAGCAGCTTGGGACAGGGGGTCCGGAAAGCTAACTATGGCTACACCTTC. Its protein is CASSLGQGVRKANYGYTF.

The V gene is TRBV2, the J gene TRBJ2-4; D is tentatively TRBD1 or TRBD2 (5 bases each). V dropped 2 bases and J dropped 0 bases, with 11 bases sitting between them. The CDR3 totals 16 residues. Germline lookup yields CDR1 SNHLY and CDR2 FYNNEI. CDR3 sequence: CASSEPGTLAKNIQYF. The CDR3, as DNA: TGTGCCAGCAGTGAACCCGGGACCCTAGCCAAAAACATTCAGTACTTC. Together with reference TRBV2 and TRBJ2-4, the CDR3 gives the full variable domain: EPEVTQTPSHQVTQMGQEVILRCVPISNHLYFYWYRQILGQKVEFLVSFYNNEISEKSEIFDDQFSVERPDGSNFTLKIRSTKLEDSAMYFCASSEPGTLAKNIQYFGAGTRLSVL.

The J gene is TRBJ2-7, the V gene TRBV3-1 (or the pseudogene TRBV3-2), with a tentative D call TRBD1 (5 bases). The germline V gene encodes CDR1 LGHDT and CDR2 YNNKEL (reference sequence). The CDR3 totals 15 residues. Trimming cost V 2 bases and J 0 bases, with 11 bases left between them. CDR3 nucleotides: TGTGCCAGCAGCCAAAGACAGACCCTCTCCTACGAGCAGTACTTC. It yields the protein CASSQRQTLSYEQYF.

The rearrangement uses TRBV20-1 and TRBJ1-6; D may be TRBD1 (5 bases). The CDR3 consists of 15 residues. Trimming took 3 bases from V and 12 from J, leaving 21 bases between them. Looked up from germline, CDR1 is DFQATT and CDR2 is SNEGSKA (reference sequence). The DNA for the CDR3 is TGCAGTGCTAGTGACCAGGAACGGCCTAGGGGACCCCTCCACTTT. Translating it yields CSASDQERPRGPLHF.

The J gene is TRBJ1-1, the V gene TRBV7-8; D remains unclear. Germline values: CDR1 SGHVS, CDR2 FQNEAQ. Between the trimmed V and J ends, which lost 5 bases and 8 bases, there was a span of 12 bases. The CDR3 loop spans 12 amino acids. The DNA of the CDR3 is TGTGCCAGCAGCCCTGCTGAAGGGGAAGCTTTCTTT. This sequence encodes CASSPAEGEAFF. Variable domain in full (rest from reference TRBV7-8 and TRBJ1-1): GAGVSQSPRYKVAKRGQDVALRCDPISGHVSLFWYQQALGQGPEFLTYFQNEAQLDKSGLPSDRFFAERPEGSVSTLKIQRTQQEDSAVYLCASSPAEGEAFFGQGTRLTVV.

The CDR3 sequence is CASSIHTGELFF. DNA of the CDR3: TGTGCCAGTAGTATACACACCGGGGAGCTGTTTTTT. V gene TRBV19 combines with J gene TRBJ2-2; D is unresolved. V was cut by 2 bases and J by 3 bases, with 1 base left in between. The CDR3 length is 12 residues. The germline gives CDR1 LNHDA, CDR2 SQIVND (reference sequence).

This clone was seen more than once but under ten times. The CDR3 loop is CASSWNLQGTKNIQYF. CDR3 nucleotide sequence: TGCGCCAGCAGCTGGAACCTACAGGGTACCAAAAACATTCAGTACTTC. The J gene is TRBJ2-4, the V gene TRBV5-1, with a possible D match to TRBD1 (6 bases). Between the trimmed V and J ends, which lost 3 bases and 2 bases, there was a span of 15 bases. CDR1 and CDR2 from the germline V gene are SGHRS and YFSETQ. CDR3 length: 16 amino acids.